This T cell receptor (beta chain) comes out of a study of T-cell reconstitution after alpha-beta-depleted transplantation in children. For TCRbeta, the library was prepared with unique molecular identifiers. MiXCR, run by TCRdb on the PCR reads, gives a single entry per CDR3 protein. The data show about 540,000 distinct CDR3 sequences, roughly 18% seen once. The germline CDR1 and CDR2 sequences are LNHNV and YYDKDF (reference sequence). The CDR3 covers 16 residues. V was shortened by 3 bases and J by 2 bases, with 15 bases between the two germline ends. The sample holds a few counts of this clonotype.

The origin of this receptor is a human donor who donated a stem cell graft to a child with acute lymphoblastic leukemia. This chain uses TRBV15 with TRBJ2-3; D might be TRBD1 (6 bases). The source material was PBMCs from the stem cell graft donor, sampled from the stem cell graft. DNA of the CDR3: TGTGCCACCAGCAGGGACTGGACAGACTTCACAGATACGCAGTATTTT. Residues: CATSRDWTDFTDTQYF.